This T cell receptor beta chain was observed in a study of T cell responses to AZD1222 COVID-19 vaccine. Sequencing used immunoSEQ multiplex PCR; TCRdb keeps in-frame clones, though not all of them. Of roughly 140,000 clones listed, roughly nine tenths are singletons. V lost 0 bases, J lost 2 bases, and 7 bases lay in between. CDR1 is SGHRS and CDR2 is YFSETQ in the germline V gene. This CDR3 has 14 amino acids. The receptor was derived from an adult who received the AZD1222 COVID-19 vaccine. The V and J genes are TRBV5-1 and TRBJ2-3; unclear D gene. Material: peripheral blood, obtained 28 days after the second AZD1222 dose. CDR3 DNA sequence: TGCGCCAGCAGCTTGGTTGACGACACAGATACGCAGTATTTT. This codes for CASSLVDDTDTQYF.